This entry concerns a single T cell receptor (beta chain). Different DNA sequences within this sample yield the same CDR3. This record comes from a study of T cell changes during pregnancy in multiple sclerosis. CDR1 is MNHEY and CDR2 is SMNVEV in the germline V gene (reference sequence). Trimming left V 6 bases short and J 4 bases short, with 12 bases between. The CDR3 extends over 13 amino acids. The protocol was immunoSEQ multiplex PCR, while the TCRdb copy is restricted to in-frame clones and leaves out a portion. Among about 85,000 clones listed, approximately 93% were seen once. This sequence was found in a female donor with multiple sclerosis, enrolled in a pregnancy study. Specimen: peripheral blood, collected in the first trimester of pregnancy. The gene calls are TRBV27 and TRBJ1-1; perhaps TRBD1 as D (5 bases). CDR3 sequence: CASSWGRGTEAFF. The CDR3 DNA reads TGTGCCAGCAGCTGGGGCAGAGGCACTGAAGCTTTCTTT.